The 10 T cell receptor beta chains presented below share a single source sample, sequenced in a study of blood T cell repertoires in COVID-19. Profiling relied on immunoSEQ multiplex PCR, and the TCRdb table lists in-frame clones only, not all of them. The sample records 200,000 to 250,000 clones, more than 75% being singletons. Sequencing was performed on peripheral blood. The receptors come from a woman at least 80 years old with COVID-19, enrolled during active disease.

In this sample, this clone turned up a few times. This rearrangement joins TRBV28 to TRBJ1-5, with D perhaps TRBD1 (6 bases). This CDR3 contains 12 residues. V lost 10 bases and J 1 base, leaving 8 bases between the germline ends. Germline V CDR1 and CDR2: MDHEN, SYDVKM. The CDR3: CATTGSNQPQHF. In nucleotides, the CDR3 is TGTGCCACCACAGGGAGCAATCAGCCCCAGCATTTT.

This chain links TRBV5-4 with TRBJ2-7; 8 nucleotides match TRBD2. The J segment lost 4 bases and the V segment lost 5 bases, leaving 8 bases of the junction unmatched. Germline lookup yields CDR1 SGHNT and CDR2 YYREEE (reference sequence). This CDR3 comprises 14 residues. CDR3 sequence (DNA): TGTGCCAGCAGTCGGGAGGGGGGGCGATACGAGCAGTACTTC. Amino acid sequence: CASSREGGRYEQYF.

The chain combines TRBV6-2 or TRBV6-3 with TRBJ2-7, with 8 bases identical to TRBD1. J lost 3 bases, V lost 6 bases, and 10 bases had no gene match. Germline lookup yields CDR1 MNHEY and CDR2 SVGEGT. The CDR3 loop spans 15 amino acids. The chain's CDR3 is CASSLTGTGFYEQYF. The CDR3 DNA reads TGTGCCAGCAGCCTAACCGGGACAGGCTTCTACGAGCAGTACTTC.

The chain is built from TRBV6-6 and TRBJ1-1; D remains unclear. The CDR3 extends over 14 amino acids. V was clipped by 0 bases and J by 2 bases, with 7 bases between them. Per germline, CDR1 MNHNY and CDR2 SVGAGI (reference sequence). CDR3 residues: CASSYSSLNTEAFF. CDR3 nucleotides: TGTGCCAGCAGTTACTCGAGCCTTAACACTGAAGCTTTCTTT.

As concerns this clone: Different DNA sequences within this sample yield the same CDR3. The rearrangement uses TRBV3-1 (or the pseudogene TRBV3-2) and TRBJ1-2, with 7 nucleotides matching TRBD1. The CDR3 runs to 13 residues. Germline lookup yields CDR1 LGHDT and CDR2 YNNKEL (reference sequence). Germline trimming cut 1 base from V and 4 bases from J; bases unmatched to any gene: 0. As DNA, the CDR3 is TGTGCCAGCAGCCAAGGGACAGGCTATGGCTACACCTTC. This codes for CASSQGTGYGYTF.

The chain recombines TRBV7-3 with TRBJ1-1, with 7 bases identical to TRBD1. J was trimmed by 3 bases and V by 2 bases; bases with no gene match: 6. The CDR3 spans 15 residues. From germline, CDR1 is SGHTA and CDR2 FQGTGA. CDR3 protein: CASSLEGGGYTEAFF. Here the CDR3 DNA reads TGTGCCAGCAGCTTAGAAGGGGGCGGGTACACTGAAGCTTTCTTT.

This clone came up once. This chain joins TRBV7-3 and TRBJ2-1, with 7 nucleotides matching TRBD2. From germline, CDR1 is SGHTA and CDR2 FQGTGA. CDR3 length: 15 residues. With 2 bases clipped from V and 3 bases from J, the junction kept 4 bases outside the gene matches. The CDR3 DNA reads as TGTGCCAGCAGCTTAGGGCGGGGGAGCTACAATGAGCAGTTCTTC. It codes for CASSLGRGSYNEQFF.

The gene calls are TRBV7-9 and TRBJ1-1; possibly TRBD1 for D (5 bases). Germline CDR1 SEHNR, CDR2 FQNEAQ (reference sequence). The ends were cut back, 5 bases at V and 3 bases at J, with 7 bases in the middle. The CDR3 extends over 12 amino acids. CDR3 protein: CASSPQDTEAFF. Here the CDR3 DNA reads TGTGCCAGCAGCCCACAGGACACTGAAGCTTTCTTT.

This clone was found once. The chain couples TRBV11-3 to TRBJ2-5; possible D gene TRBD1, 6 bases. The CDR3 runs to 15 residues. V dropped 1 base and J dropped 0 bases, with 9 bases sitting between them. Per the germline V gene, CDR1 is SGHNT and CDR2 is YENEEA. CDR3 coding DNA: TGTGCCAGCAGCTTAGGGGGGCGTCACCAAGAGACCCAGTACTTC. Encoded protein: CASSLGGRHQETQYF.

V is TRBV3-1 (or the pseudogene TRBV3-2) and J is TRBJ1-2, with D possibly TRBD1 on 6 matching bases. Per the germline V gene, CDR1 is LGHDT and CDR2 is YNNKEL (reference sequence). Trimming shortened V by 6 bases and J by 8 bases, and 16 bases separated the two germline ends. The CDR3 runs to 13 residues. The CDR3 DNA follows: TGTGCCAGCAGTCTACCGGACAGAGGAGGCTACACCTTC. It yields the protein CASSLPDRGGYTF.